This T cell receptor (beta chain) was sequenced in a study of identical twins. Findings and limits, study-wide: Insertions were reduced in abundant cord blood beta clonotypes but not in memory repertoires.

Germline CDR1 reads MNHEY; CDR2 reads SVGEGT. The CDR3 consists of 13 residues. Between the trimmed V and J ends, which lost 7 bases and 8 bases, there was a span of 15 bases. This clonotype was seen ten or more times. Its specificity is unknown. TCRdb re-called the 5' RACE reads with MiXCR, one entry per CDR3 protein. The table lists some 500,000 distinct CDR3 sequences, roughly 9.9% of them singletons. These data were also reused for a study on yellow fever vaccine responses in identical twins.

The receptor's source is a woman aged 18-29 years in good health. The gene calls are TRBV6-2 or TRBV6-3 and TRBJ2-1, with no clear D. The sample was PBMCs. The DNA for the CDR3 is TGTGCCAGCACCTTGTCCTACAACCATGAGCAGTTCTTC. Residues: CASTLSYNHEQFF.